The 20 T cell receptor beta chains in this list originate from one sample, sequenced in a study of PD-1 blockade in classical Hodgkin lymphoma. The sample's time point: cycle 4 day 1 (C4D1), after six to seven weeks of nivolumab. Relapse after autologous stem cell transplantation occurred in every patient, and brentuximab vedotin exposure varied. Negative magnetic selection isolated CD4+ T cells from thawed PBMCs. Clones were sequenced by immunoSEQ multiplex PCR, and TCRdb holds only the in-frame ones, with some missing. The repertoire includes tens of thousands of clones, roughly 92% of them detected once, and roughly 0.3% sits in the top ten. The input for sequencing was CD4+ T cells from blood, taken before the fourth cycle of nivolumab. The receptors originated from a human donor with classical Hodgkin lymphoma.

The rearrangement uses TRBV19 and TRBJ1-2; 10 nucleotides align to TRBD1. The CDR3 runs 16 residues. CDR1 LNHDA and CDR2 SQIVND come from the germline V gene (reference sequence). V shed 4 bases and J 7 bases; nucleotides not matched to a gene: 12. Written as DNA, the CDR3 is TGTGCCAGTAGTACCCCCGGGGACAGGGGTCTTGGTGGCTACACCTTC. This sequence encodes CASSTPGDRGLGGYTF.

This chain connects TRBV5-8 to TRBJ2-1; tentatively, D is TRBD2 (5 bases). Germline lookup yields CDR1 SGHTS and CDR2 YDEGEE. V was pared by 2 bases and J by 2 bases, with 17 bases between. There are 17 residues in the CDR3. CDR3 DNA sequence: TGTGCCAGCAGCTTCGGGGTAGTTCCACATCCCTACAATGAGCAGTTCTTC. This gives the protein CASSFGVVPHPYNEQFF.

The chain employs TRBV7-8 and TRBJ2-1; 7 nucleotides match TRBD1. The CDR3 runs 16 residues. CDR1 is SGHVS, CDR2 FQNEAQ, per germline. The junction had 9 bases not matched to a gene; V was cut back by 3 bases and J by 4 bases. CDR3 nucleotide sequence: TGTGCCAGCAGCTTTACGGGACAGAATATATACAATGAGCAGTTCTTC. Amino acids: CASSFTGQNIYNEQFF.

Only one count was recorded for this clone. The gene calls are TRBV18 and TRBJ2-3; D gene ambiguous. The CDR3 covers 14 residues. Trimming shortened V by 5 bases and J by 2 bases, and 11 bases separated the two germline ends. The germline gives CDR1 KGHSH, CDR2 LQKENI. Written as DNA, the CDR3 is TGTGCCAGCTCAGAAGAGACCCCCACAGATACGCAGTATTTT. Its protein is CASSEETPTDTQYF.

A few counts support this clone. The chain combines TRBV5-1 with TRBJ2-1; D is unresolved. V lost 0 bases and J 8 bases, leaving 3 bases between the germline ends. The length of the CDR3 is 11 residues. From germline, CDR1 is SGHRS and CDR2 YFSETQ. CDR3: CASSLADEQFF. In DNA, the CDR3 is TGCGCCAGCAGCTTGGCGGATGAGCAGTTCTTC.

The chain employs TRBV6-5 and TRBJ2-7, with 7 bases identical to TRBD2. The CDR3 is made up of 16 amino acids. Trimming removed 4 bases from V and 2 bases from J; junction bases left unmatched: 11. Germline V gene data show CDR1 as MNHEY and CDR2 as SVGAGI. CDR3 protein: CASSFLMSSGTYEQYF. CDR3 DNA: TGTGCCAGCAGTTTCCTCATGTCTAGCGGAACCTACGAGCAGTACTTC.

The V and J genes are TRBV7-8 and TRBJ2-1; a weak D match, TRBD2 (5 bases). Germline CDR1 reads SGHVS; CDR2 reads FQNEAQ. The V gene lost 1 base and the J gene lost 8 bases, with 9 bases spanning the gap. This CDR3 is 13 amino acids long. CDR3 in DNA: TGTGCCAGCAGCTTAGGACTGCGGGATGAGCAGTTCTTC. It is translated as CASSLGLRDEQFF.

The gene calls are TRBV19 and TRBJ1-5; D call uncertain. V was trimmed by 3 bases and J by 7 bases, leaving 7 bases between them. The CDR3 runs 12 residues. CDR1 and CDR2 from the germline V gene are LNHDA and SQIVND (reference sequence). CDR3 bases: TGTGCCAGTAGTATGTTAGAACAGCCCCAGCATTTT. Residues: CASSMLEQPQHF.

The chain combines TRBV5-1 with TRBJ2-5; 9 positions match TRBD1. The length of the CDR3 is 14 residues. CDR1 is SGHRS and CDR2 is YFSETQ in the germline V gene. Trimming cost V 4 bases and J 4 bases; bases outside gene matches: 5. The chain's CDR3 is CASSDPTGGETQYF. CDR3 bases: TGCGCCAGCAGCGACCCGACAGGGGGAGAGACCCAGTACTTC.

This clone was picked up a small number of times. The CDR3: CAWVLSQGAPRALPEAFF. CDR3 sequence (DNA): TGTGCCTGGGTACTTTCACAGGGGGCTCCTAGGGCCCTCCCAGAAGCTTTCTTT. The rearrangement links TRBV30 to TRBJ1-1; 9 nucleotides match TRBD1. Germline CDR1 and CDR2: GTSNPN and SVGIG (reference sequence). The CDR3 loop spans 18 amino acids. Unmatched junction bases numbered 24, after V lost 5 bases and J lost 8 bases.

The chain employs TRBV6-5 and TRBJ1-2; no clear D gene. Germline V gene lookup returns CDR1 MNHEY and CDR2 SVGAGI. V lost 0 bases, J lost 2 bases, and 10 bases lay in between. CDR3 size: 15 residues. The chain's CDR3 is CASSYSNGGNYGYTF. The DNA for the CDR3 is TGTGCCAGCAGTTACTCGAATGGCGGGAACTATGGCTACACCTTC.

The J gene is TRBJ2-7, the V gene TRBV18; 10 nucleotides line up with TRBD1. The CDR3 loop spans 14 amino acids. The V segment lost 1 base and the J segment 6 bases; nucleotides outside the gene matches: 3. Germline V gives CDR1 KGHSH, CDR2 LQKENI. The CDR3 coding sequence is TGTGCCAGCTCACCACTCGGGACAGGGGTCGAGCAGTACTTC. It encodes CASSPLGTGVEQYF.

This CDR3 is CASSSPGGPSTDTQYF. The CDR3 DNA reads as TGTGCCAGCAGTTCCCCGGGGGGGCCTAGCACAGATACGCAGTATTTT. The chain combines TRBV28 with TRBJ2-3; TRBD2 agrees at 8 bases. The V gene's germline CDR1 is MDHEN and CDR2 SYDVKM. The CDR3 covers 16 residues. V was pared by 4 bases and J by 0 bases, with 6 bases of the junction left unmatched.

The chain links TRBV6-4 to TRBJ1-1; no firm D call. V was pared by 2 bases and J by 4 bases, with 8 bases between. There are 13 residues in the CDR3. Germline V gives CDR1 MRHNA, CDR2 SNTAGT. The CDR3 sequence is CASSDQAFTEAFF. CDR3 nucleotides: TGTGCCAGCAGTGACCAAGCCTTCACTGAAGCTTTCTTT.

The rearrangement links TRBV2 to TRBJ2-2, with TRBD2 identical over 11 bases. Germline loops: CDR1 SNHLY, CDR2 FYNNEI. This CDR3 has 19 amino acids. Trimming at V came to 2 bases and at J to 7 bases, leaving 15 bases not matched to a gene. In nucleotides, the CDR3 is TGTGCCAGCAGTGAAATTCCGCGCAGACTAGCGGGGACGATCGGGGAGCTGTTTTTT. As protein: CASSEIPRRLAGTIGELFF.

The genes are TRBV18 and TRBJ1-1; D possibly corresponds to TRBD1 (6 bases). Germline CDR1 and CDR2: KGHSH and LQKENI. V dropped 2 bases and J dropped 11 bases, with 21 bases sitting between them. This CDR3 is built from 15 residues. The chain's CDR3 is CASSPEGGSGAVAFF. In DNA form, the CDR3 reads TGTGCCAGCTCACCAGAGGGGGGCAGCGGGGCAGTCGCTTTCTTT.

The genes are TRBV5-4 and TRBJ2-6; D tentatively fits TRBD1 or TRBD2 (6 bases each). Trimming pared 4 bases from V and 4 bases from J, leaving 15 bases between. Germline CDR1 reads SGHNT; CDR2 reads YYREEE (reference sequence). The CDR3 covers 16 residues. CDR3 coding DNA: TGTGCCAGCAGCCGGCAGGAGGGGGTCGGGGCCAACGTCCTGACTTTC. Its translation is CASSRQEGVGANVLTF.

CDR3 nucleotide sequence: TGTGCCAGTAAGGGGCAGGCTAGCGGGATCTACGAGCAGTACTTC. Residues: CASKGQASGIYEQYF. The chain couples TRBV19 to TRBJ2-7; TRBD2 matches at 9 bases. Per the germline V gene, CDR1 is LNHDA and CDR2 is SQIVND (reference sequence). The CDR3 consists of 15 residues. V trimming: 7 bases; J trimming: 3 bases; junction bases outside the gene matches: 10. The variable domain in full, with the rest retrieved from reference TRBV19 and TRBJ2-7, is DGGITQSPKYLFRKEGQNVTLSCEQNLNHDAMYWYRQDPGQGLRLIYYSQIVNDFQKGDIAEGYSVSREKKESFPLTVTSAQKNPTAFYLCASKGQASGIYEQYFGPGTRLTVT.

The CDR3 protein is CASSSNTEAFF. CDR3 nucleotides: TGTGCCAGCAGTTCTAACACTGAAGCTTTCTTT. V usage is TRBV25-1 and J usage is TRBJ1-1, with unresolved D. Germline loops: CDR1 MGHDK, CDR2 SYGVNS. V was cut by 5 bases and J by 2 bases, with 3 bases left in between. The CDR3 totals 11 residues.

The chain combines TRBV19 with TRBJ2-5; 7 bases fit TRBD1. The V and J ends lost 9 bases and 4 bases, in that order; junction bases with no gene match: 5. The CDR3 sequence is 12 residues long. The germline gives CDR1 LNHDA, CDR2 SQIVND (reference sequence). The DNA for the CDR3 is TGTGCCAGCCGACAGGGTGTAGAGACCCAGTACTTC. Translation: CASRQGVETQYF.